The 30 T cell receptor beta chains listed next were all sequenced from one sample in a study of blood T cell repertoires in COVID-19. Profiling relied on immunoSEQ multiplex PCR, and the TCRdb table lists in-frame clones only, not all of them. The sample shows 200,000 to 300,000 clones, approximately 80% of them seen only once. The sample comprised peripheral blood. These receptors all come from a woman of 80 years or more with COVID-19, enrolled during active disease.

This clone showed up just once. This CDR3 is CASNLNRANQPQHF. CDR3 DNA sequence: TGTGCCAGCAATCTGAACAGGGCAAATCAGCCCCAGCATTTT. V and J are TRBV6-6 and TRBJ1-5; possible D gene TRBD1, 6 bases. Germline V gene sequence: CDR1 MNHNY, CDR2 SVGAGI (reference sequence). The CDR3 runs 14 residues. V lost 7 bases and J 4 bases, leaving 14 bases between the germline ends.

The sample holds a few counts of this clone. The rearrangement links TRBV6-5 to TRBJ2-7; D is perhaps TRBD2 (5 bases). The V gene lost 7 bases and the J gene lost 0 bases, with 7 bases spanning the gap. CDR3 length: 12 residues. Per germline, CDR1 MNHEY and CDR2 SVGAGI. The CDR3 loop reads CASKRFSYEQYF. The CDR3 region has the DNA TGTGCCAGCAAGCGGTTCTCCTACGAGCAGTACTTC.

The chain is built from TRBV6-9 and TRBJ1-1, with 7 bases identical to TRBD1. V gave up 0 bases and J gave up 1 base; unmatched junction bases: 17. Germline loops: CDR1 MNHGY, CDR2 SVAAGI. CDR3 size: 20 residues. CDR3 DNA sequence: TGTGCCAGCAGTTATTCGAACGCAAATAGGAAACAGGGGACGAACACTGAAGCTTTCTTT. Translation: CASSYSNANRKQGTNTEAFF.

J is TRBJ2-3 and V is TRBV6-5; 8 bases are shared with TRBD2. Trimming cost V 6 bases and J 4 bases; bases outside gene matches: 9. The CDR3 is 15 residues long. The germline V gene has CDR1 MNHEY and CDR2 SVGAGI. The CDR3 nucleotides are TGTGCCAGCAGGGTTGCGGGAGGCGTCGCAGATACGCAGTATTTT. Protein product: CASRVAGGVADTQYF.

J is TRBJ2-7 and V is TRBV5-8, with 9 bases that match TRBD1. This CDR3 is built from 15 residues. The ends lost 4 bases at V and 3 bases at J; junction bases unmatched: 8. CDR1 and CDR2 from the germline V gene are SGHTS and YDEGEE. The CDR3 coding sequence is TGTGCCAGCAGCCCCCGGACAGGGGTGAACTACGAGCAGTACTTC. It encodes CASSPRTGVNYEQYF.

The CDR3 coding sequence is TGTGCCTGGATAAGTAGACCGGGAGTTCGGGGCTACACCTTC. Its translation: CAWISRPGVRGYTF. This chain connects TRBV30 to TRBJ1-2; no definite D call. The ends were cut back, 4 bases at V and 8 bases at J, with 20 bases in the middle. The CDR3 length is 14 residues. The germline V gene encodes CDR1 GTSNPN and CDR2 SVGIG (reference sequence).

The chain is built from TRBV15 and TRBJ1-5; tentative D call: TRBD1 (5 bases). The germline V gene has CDR1 LNHNV and CDR2 YYDKDF (reference sequence). There are 18 residues in the CDR3. V was pared by 2 bases and J by 0 bases, with 17 bases between. The CDR3 DNA reads TGTGCCACCAGCAGACAGGGTTTTTTGGGGTATAGCAATCAGCCCCAGCATTTT. Translation gives CATSRQGFLGYSNQPQHF.

The rearrangement links TRBV7-9 to TRBJ1-4; TRBD1 matches 12 bases. Germline-derived CDR1 and CDR2 are SEHNR and FQNEAQ (reference sequence). Trimming cost V 1 base and J 10 bases; bases outside gene matches: 4. This CDR3 is 15 amino acids long. The CDR3 protein is CASSLVGTGGAKLFF. The CDR3 region has the DNA TGTGCCAGCAGCTTAGTGGGGACAGGGGGCGCAAAACTGTTTTTT.

The chain has TRBV14 and TRBJ2-7; D is perhaps TRBD1 (6 bases). The germline V gene encodes CDR1 SGHDN and CDR2 FVKESK. V was shortened by 4 bases and J by 3 bases, with 10 bases between the two germline ends. The CDR3 length is 13 residues. The CDR3 region is CASSRQQGYEQYF. CDR3 coding DNA: TGTGCCAGCAGCCGTCAACAGGGCTACGAGCAGTACTTC. The variable domain in full, with the rest retrieved from reference TRBV14 and TRBJ2-7, is EAGVTQFPSHSVIEKGQTVTLRCDPISGHDNLYWYRRVMGKEIKFLLHFVKESKQDESGMPNNRFLAERTGGTYSTLKVQPAELEDSGVYFCASSRQQGYEQYFGPGTRLTVT.

This chain uses TRBV2 with TRBJ1-2, with 10 bases aligning to TRBD1. The V gene end was trimmed by 6 bases and the J gene end by 6 bases; junction bases not matched to a gene: 1. This CDR3 comprises 12 residues. The germline V gene has CDR1 SNHLY and CDR2 FYNNEI. For the CDR3, the DNA is TGTGCCAGCAGGACAGGGGGCGATGGCTACACCTTC. This sequence encodes CASRTGGDGYTF.

V gene TRBV19 combines with J gene TRBJ1-5; D call uncertain. Germline-derived CDR1 and CDR2 are LNHDA and SQIVND (reference sequence). The CDR3 loop spans 16 amino acids. Between the trimmed V and J ends, which lost 3 bases and 0 bases, there was a span of 12 bases. The CDR3 reads CASSIPQQPSNQPQHF. In DNA form, the CDR3 reads TGTGCCAGTAGTATCCCACAGCAACCTAGCAATCAGCCCCAGCATTTT.

This clone has just one count. This sequence joins TRBV4-2 and TRBJ1-1; D call uncertain. V lost 0 bases and J 1 base, leaving 6 bases between the germline ends. Germline V gene lookup returns CDR1 LGHNA and CDR2 YNFKEQ. The CDR3 covers 14 residues. CDR3 region: CASSQEGANTEAFF. In DNA form, the CDR3 reads TGTGCCAGCAGCCAAGAAGGAGCGAACACTGAAGCTTTCTTT.

This chain links TRBV28 with TRBJ2-7; the D gene is possibly TRBD2 (5 bases). From germline, CDR1 is MDHEN and CDR2 SYDVKM. The length of the CDR3 is 15 residues. The V and J ends lost 6 bases and 0 bases respectively, with 15 bases between them. The CDR3 DNA follows: TGTGCCAGCAGCGTATCGGGAAAGCTCTCCTACGAGCAGTACTTC. Translating it yields CASSVSGKLSYEQYF.

This chain joins TRBV6-2 or TRBV6-3 and TRBJ2-3; D not resolved. Per the germline V gene, CDR1 is MNHEY and CDR2 is SVGEGT. Between the trimmed V and J ends, which lost 2 bases and 2 bases, there was a span of 5 bases. The CDR3 covers 13 residues. The CDR3 is CASSYPNTDTQYF. The CDR3 coding sequence is TGTGCCAGCAGTTACCCTAACACAGATACGCAGTATTTT.

The chain has TRBV7-9 and TRBJ1-1, with a weak D call TRBD1 (6 bases). V was pared by 7 bases and J by 2 bases, with 17 bases between. This CDR3 is 15 amino acids long. Germline CDR1 reads SEHNR; CDR2 reads FQNEAQ (reference sequence). The CDR3 here is CASTYTGHSNTEAFF. CDR3 DNA: TGTGCCAGCACCTACACAGGGCACAGTAACACTGAAGCTTTCTTT.

The chain uses TRBV6-6 and TRBJ1-2; D call uncertain. This CDR3 has 14 residues. CDR1 and CDR2 from the germline V gene are MNHNY and SVGAGI (reference sequence). V shed 7 bases and J shed 4 bases, with 16 bases lying between them. The CDR3 bases are TGTGCCAGCACCCCCGGAGGTGACTTCTATGGCTACACCTTC. Its protein product is CASTPGGDFYGYTF.

This clone was observed a few times. This rearrangement joins TRBV5-1 to TRBJ1-1; a possible D gene is TRBD1 (5 bases). The CDR3 totals 18 residues. V lost 1 base and J 0 bases, leaving 19 bases between the germline ends. Per the germline V gene, CDR1 is SGHRS and CDR2 is YFSETQ. The chain's CDR3 is CASSLNGRAQGMNTEAFF. CDR3 bases: TGCGCCAGCAGCTTGAACGGCAGGGCGCAAGGCATGAACACTGAAGCTTTCTTT.

The rearrangement uses TRBV4-2 and TRBJ1-2; the D is unclear. This CDR3 contains 13 residues. The germline V gene encodes CDR1 LGHNA and CDR2 YNFKEQ. Trimming took off 0 bases at V and 5 bases at J, with 7 bases between the two ends. The CDR3 DNA follows: TGTGCCAGCAGCCAAGAGGGAGGGTATGGCTACACCTTC. Its protein product is CASSQEGGYGYTF.

This chain links TRBV5-1 with TRBJ2-3; possible D gene TRBD1, 6 bases. Germline CDR1 reads SGHRS; CDR2 reads YFSETQ. V was cut by 3 bases and J by 5 bases, with 19 bases left in between. The CDR3 has 16 amino acids. DNA for the CDR3: TGCGCCAGCAGCTGGGAACCGGGGCCCAGGGGAGATACGCAGTATTTT. Amino acids: CASSWEPGPRGDTQYF.

The CDR3, as DNA: TGTGCCAGCAGCTCGCTCACCGGGACAGGGCGCGAGCAGTACTTC. Protein product: CASSSLTGTGREQYF. The V gene is TRBV5-4, the J gene TRBJ2-7; 9 nucleotides line up with TRBD1. The junction had 10 bases not matched to a gene; V was cut back by 3 bases and J by 6 bases. The CDR3 contains 15 residues. CDR1 is SGHNT and CDR2 is YYREEE in the germline V gene (reference sequence). Looking up the rest from reference TRBV5-4 and TRBJ2-7 gives the full variable domain: ETGVTQSPTHLIKTRGQQVTLRCSSQSGHNTVSWYQQALGQGPQFIFQYYREEENGRGNFPPRFSGLQFPNYSSELNVNALELDDSALYLCASSSLTGTGREQYFGPGTRLTVT.

The chain links TRBV15 to TRBJ1-1; no firm D call. The germline CDR1 and CDR2 sequences are LNHNV and YYDKDF (reference sequence). This CDR3 region has 14 residues. With 0 bases removed from V and 3 bases from J, the gap between germline ends came to 8 bases. For the CDR3, the DNA is TGTGCCACCAGCAGAGATGTGGCCCACACTGAAGCTTTCTTT. Translated: CATSRDVAHTEAFF.

The gene calls are TRBV6-2 or TRBV6-3 and TRBJ2-7, with D uncertain. This CDR3 contains 13 residues. Germline-derived CDR1 and CDR2 are MNHEY and SVGEGT. V lost 2 bases and J lost 2, with 7 bases in between. In DNA, the CDR3 is TGTGCCAGCAGTTACGAGGTTACCTACGAGCAGTACTTC. It codes for CASSYEVTYEQYF.

This clone was seen only a few times. The chain is built from TRBV28 and TRBJ1-5; D ambiguous. The germline gives CDR1 MDHEN, CDR2 SYDVKM. The CDR3 contains 15 residues. With 3 bases removed from V and 9 bases from J, the gap between germline ends came to 18 bases. CDR3 sequence reads: CASSFPDPRRRPQHF. The CDR3 nucleotides are TGTGCCAGCAGTTTTCCTGACCCCAGACGGAGGCCCCAGCATTTT.

This clone was picked up one time. This chain links TRBV7-2 with TRBJ2-2; 7 bases map to TRBD2. This CDR3 contains 15 residues. The V segment lost 7 bases and the J segment 7 bases; nucleotides outside the gene matches: 12. CDR1 and CDR2 from the germline V gene are SGHTA and FQGNSA. In nucleotides, the CDR3 is TGTGCCAGCACCCTTTCATGGGGGGGAAACGGGGAGCTGTTTTTT. Translation: CASTLSWGGNGELFF.

This clone occurred once. Other DNA sequences of this sample code for an identical CDR3. The chain has TRBV7-2 and TRBJ2-1; maybe TRBD1 (5 bases). V dropped 5 bases and J dropped 2 bases, with 13 bases sitting between them. This CDR3 comprises 15 residues. The germline CDR1 and CDR2 sequences are SGHTA and FQGNSA. The CDR3, as DNA: TGTGCCAGCAGCCCAGGCCAGGGCCCCTACAATGAGCAGTTCTTC. Translation: CASSPGQGPYNEQFF.

This chain connects TRBV29-1 to TRBJ2-7; 9 bases are a match to TRBD1. Germline V gene sequence: CDR1 SQVTM, CDR2 ANQGSEA. The length of the CDR3 is 13 residues. The ends lost 6 bases at V and 5 bases at J; junction bases unmatched: 8. CDR3 sequence reads: CSVLTGGYNEQYF. In DNA form, the CDR3 reads TGCAGCGTCCTCACAGGGGGCTACAACGAGCAGTACTTC.

The chain combines TRBV5-1 with TRBJ2-5; 7 bases agree with TRBD1. Per the germline V gene, CDR1 is SGHRS and CDR2 is YFSETQ. The ends lost 7 bases at V and 2 bases at J; junction bases unmatched: 11. The CDR3 consists of 15 residues. CDR3 sequence (DNA): TGCGCCAGCTCCGCAGTAGGGGGCCCACAAGAGACCCAGTACTTC. Amino acids: CASSAVGGPQETQYF.

This rearrangement joins TRBV7-3 to TRBJ2-5; D possibly corresponds to TRBD2 (6 bases). Trimming stripped 4 bases from V and 6 bases from J, with 12 bases between. From germline, CDR1 is SGHTA and CDR2 FQGTGA. There are 13 residues in the CDR3. Here the CDR3 DNA reads TGTGCCAGCAGCTCCCAAGGAGGGCAGACCCAGTACTTC. It codes for CASSSQGGQTQYF.

The chain couples TRBV7-2 to TRBJ1-5, with 10 nucleotides matching TRBD1. The V gene's germline CDR1 is SGHTA and CDR2 FQGNSA. J was trimmed by 1 base and V by 0 bases; bases with no gene match: 3. The CDR3 consists of 17 residues. CDR3 bases: TGTGCCAGCAGCTTAGCCGGGACAGGGGTCAGCAATCAGCCCCAGCATTTT. Its translation: CASSLAGTGVSNQPQHF.

The rearrangement links TRBV6-1 to TRBJ2-7; D remains ambiguous. CDR3 length: 14 residues. Trimming removed 2 bases from V and 2 bases from J, with 10 bases in between. Germline V lookup: CDR1 MNHNS, CDR2 SASEGT. CDR3: CASSEMTRAYEQYF. Here the CDR3 DNA reads TGTGCCAGCAGTGAAATGACTCGAGCCTACGAGCAGTACTTC.